This T cell receptor beta chain stems from a study of T cell repertoires in cytomegalovirus infection (dated by TCRdb to about 2019). For context, the study as a whole: Alongside well-studied HLA-B-restricted epitopes, the peptide stimulations were aimed at recently identified HLA-C-restricted CMV epitopes, whose presentation resists viral immunomodulation. Because public TCR beta signatures pointed to carriage of CMV infection together with the matching HLA type, the HLA type of each donor mattered for the analysis.

Study-wide conclusions, independent of this receptor: Cumulative frequency of public TCR beta family members discriminated carriers of CMV infection plus the relevant HLA type in this cohort and an independent 352-donor cohort. The ex vivo response was dominated by HLA-C-restricted CMV-specific TCR beta clonotypes, and the single most frequent clonotype in two of eight donors was supplied by these HLA-C-restricted clonotypes.

The sequencer was an Illumina HiSeq 1500. The public reads were reanalyzed by TCRdb: fastp trimming at Q25, MiXCR alignment, in-frame beta chains only. CDR3 protein sequences are deduplicated, and each keeps its most common genes and DNA. Counted in this sample were about half a million distinct CDR3 sequences; roughly a third of them appeared once. The ten largest make up roughly a sixth of the sample. The treatment or condition label, as the study defines it: in vitro stimulation with specific CMV peptide epitopes to enrich CMV-specific T cells. This clonotype was seen repeatedly, ten times or more. Its cognate antigen has yet to be identified. No much larger clonotype is one base removed from it; base qualities were not supplied. The cysteine opens and the phenylalanine closes a CDR3 of 15 amino acids. The kept DNA is CDR3 alone, 45 bases in frame from the first base. V gives up 1 base and J gives up 7 bases, and the segment between their germline ends measures 14 bases. Taken from the germline V gene, the CDR1 and CDR2 loops are SGHTA and FQGNSA.

The source material was cultured PBMCs, sampled from culture after CMV antigen stimulation. The TCR comes from a human donor in good health (CMV status not recorded). Some clones in this sample may be carry-over from other donors' samples. This receptor chain uses TRBV7-2 and TRBJ2-1; possibly the D gene is TRBD1, per 6 matching bases. The CDR3 loop reads CASSLDRAVRNEQFF. The sequence in DNA is TGTGCCAGCAGCTTAGACAGGGCGGTAAGGAATGAGCAGTTCTTC. With the portions outside the CDR3 filled from the reference TRBV7-2 and TRBJ2-1 genes, the complete variable region becomes GAGVSQSPSNKVTEKGKDVELRCDPISGHTALYWYRQSLGQGLEFLIYFQGNSAPDKSGLPSDRFSAERTGGSVSTLTIQRTQQEDSAVYLCASSLDRAVRNEQFFGPGTRLTVL.